The 29 T cell receptor beta chains listed next were all sequenced from one sample in a study of a mutant IDH1 vaccine in newly diagnosed glioma. Time point given: week 11, during vaccination. The vaccine gave 300 ug of a 20-mer mutant IDH1 peptide subcutaneously per dose. Their antigens remain unidentified. Assay: immunoSEQ multiplex PCR; the TCRdb copy retains only in-frame clones and omits some. The top ten hold around 3.5% of the sample, which has roughly 60,000 clones, about four fifths seen once. The sample consisted of PBMCs, taken from a glioma patient whose treatment included an IDH1 peptide vaccine. These receptors came from a man aged 25-40 years with glioma.

The V gene is TRBV7-3, the J gene TRBJ2-1, with 8 bases aligning to TRBD2. The CDR3 length is 15 residues. Germline V lookup: CDR1 SGHTA, CDR2 FQGTGA. The junction had 10 bases not matched to a gene; V was cut back by 4 bases and J by 8 bases. CDR3 protein: CASSSERGPGHEQFF. The CDR3 DNA follows: TGTGCCAGCAGCTCCGAGCGGGGGCCCGGCCATGAGCAGTTCTTC.

The chain has TRBV5-6 and TRBJ2-1; no reliable D call. Germline V gene sequence: CDR1 SGHDT, CDR2 YYEEEE. The CDR3 loop spans 15 amino acids. The germline V and J ends were trimmed by 4 bases and 0 bases, with 11 bases remaining between them. CDR3 protein: CASSRKLSSYNEQFF. In nucleotides, the CDR3 is TGTGCCAGCAGCCGCAAGCTAAGCTCCTACAATGAGCAGTTCTTC.

V gene TRBV15 combines with J gene TRBJ2-1; 8 bases fit TRBD2. The CDR3 is 15 residues long. The ends lost 4 bases at V and 7 bases at J; junction bases unmatched: 9. Germline V gives CDR1 LNHNV, CDR2 YYDKDF (reference sequence). The CDR3 DNA sequence: TGTGCCACCAGCACTACCGGGACTAGTTGGAATGAGCAGTTCTTC. Translated, it gives CATSTTGTSWNEQFF.

The V and J genes are TRBV28 and TRBJ2-7, with TRBD1 matching over 7 bases. After removal of 9 bases from V and 2 bases from J, the junction contained 7 bases not matched to a gene. CDR3 size: 13 residues. CDR1 is MDHEN and CDR2 is SYDVKM in the germline V gene. In nucleotides, the CDR3 is TGTGCCAGTAACCGGGACAGTACCTACGAGCAGTACTTC. This encodes CASNRDSTYEQYF. The whole variable domain, filled in from reference TRBV28 and TRBJ2-7, reads DVKVTQSSRYLVKRTGEKVFLECVQDMDHENMFWYRQDPGLGLRLIYFSYDVKMKEKGDIPEGYSVSREKKERFSLILESASTNQTSMYLCASNRDSTYEQYFGPGTRLTVT.

This clone has just a few counts. This chain connects TRBV4-2 to TRBJ1-4; no clear D. Trimming pared 1 base from V and 7 bases from J, leaving 16 bases between. The germline gives CDR1 LGHNA, CDR2 YNFKEQ. The CDR3 spans 16 residues. The chain's CDR3 is CASSQGRGKVGEKLFF. In nucleotides, the CDR3 is TGTGCCAGCAGCCAAGGGCGTGGGAAGGTCGGTGAAAAACTGTTTTTT.

The chain uses TRBV28 and TRBJ1-1, with D hard to call. V dropped 4 bases and J dropped 5 bases, with 8 bases sitting between them. CDR1 and CDR2 from the germline V gene are MDHEN and SYDVKM. The CDR3 spans 12 residues. The CDR3 sequence is CASSYPSTEAFF. The CDR3 bases are TGTGCCAGCAGTTATCCCTCGACTGAAGCTTTCTTT.

The chain carries TRBV5-5 and TRBJ1-5; D is unresolved. The CDR3 extends over 15 amino acids. V lost 2 bases, J lost 3 bases, and 12 bases lay in between. CDR1 is SGHKS and CDR2 is YYEKEE in the germline V gene (reference sequence). CDR3 sequence (DNA): TGTGCCAGCAGCTTTGTGGGAGCCCTCAATCAGCCCCAGCATTTT. Residues: CASSFVGALNQPQHF. The full variable domain, its missing parts supplied by reference TRBV5-5 and TRBJ1-5, is DAGVTQSPTHLIKTRGQQVTLRCSPISGHKSVSWYQQVLGQGPQFIFQYYEKEERGRGNFPDRFSARQFPNYSSELNVNALLLGDSALYLCASSFVGALNQPQHFGDGTRLSIL.

The CDR3 loop reads CSAMDKNIQYF. The DNA for the CDR3 is TGCAGTGCTATGGACAAAAACATTCAGTACTTC. The V and J genes are TRBV20-1 and TRBJ2-4; D gene uncertain. CDR1 is DFQATT and CDR2 is SNEGSKA in the germline V gene (reference sequence). The CDR3 runs 11 residues. V gave up 4 bases and J gave up 3 bases, with 4 bases separating them.

This chain uses TRBV28 with TRBJ2-7, with TRBD2 as a possible D gene (5 bases). V was shortened by 7 bases and J by 5 bases, with 21 bases between the two germline ends. The CDR3 has 15 residues. Germline loops: CDR1 MDHEN, CDR2 SYDVKM. As DNA, the CDR3 is TGTGCCAGCATCCCATCTCCCCCCAGAGCGGACGAGCAGTACTTC. It yields the protein CASIPSPPRADEQYF. Looking up the rest from reference TRBV28 and TRBJ2-7 gives the full variable domain: DVKVTQSSRYLVKRTGEKVFLECVQDMDHENMFWYRQDPGLGLRLIYFSYDVKMKEKGDIPEGYSVSREKKERFSLILESASTNQTSMYLCASIPSPPRADEQYFGPGTRLTVT.

The CDR3 loop is CASRSSQGPNTEAFF. The CDR3 region has the DNA TGTGCCAGCAGGAGTTCACAGGGCCCGAACACTGAAGCTTTCTTT. V is TRBV2 and J is TRBJ1-1; TRBD1 might be the D (6 bases). Germline values: CDR1 SNHLY, CDR2 FYNNEI. Trimming took 6 bases from V and 1 from J, leaving 15 bases between them. This CDR3 has 15 residues. Full variable domain (rest looked up from reference TRBV2 and TRBJ1-1): EPEVTQTPSHQVTQMGQEVILRCVPISNHLYFYWYRQILGQKVEFLVSFYNNEISEKSEIFDDQFSVERPDGSNFTLKIRSTKLEDSAMYFCASRSSQGPNTEAFFGQGTRLTVV.

V gene TRBV19 combines with J gene TRBJ1-1; unclear D gene. Trimming left V 4 bases short and J 3 bases short, with 21 bases between. The CDR3 covers 17 residues. CDR1 and CDR2 from the germline V gene are LNHDA and SQIVND (reference sequence). CDR3 nucleotide sequence: TGTGCCAGTAGTAACTTAACCGGACGGTGGGTGTACACTGAAGCTTTCTTT. Translating gives CASSNLTGRWVYTEAFF.

V and J are TRBV11-2 and TRBJ2-1, with a possible D match to TRBD2 (5 bases). Trimming removed 1 base at V and 9 bases at J, with 13 bases between. The CDR3 runs to 14 residues. Germline CDR1 and CDR2: SGHAT and FQNNGV. DNA of the CDR3: TGTGCCAGCAGCTTAGCTGGGAGTCGGGCTGAGCAGTTCTTC. Protein sequence: CASSLAGSRAEQFF.

This chain connects TRBV2 to TRBJ2-7; 11 nucleotides align to TRBD1. CDR3 length: 14 residues. Trimming removed 1 base from V and 12 bases from J; junction bases left unmatched: 8. Germline assignment: CDR1 SNHLY and CDR2 FYNNEI. The CDR3 protein is CASSEGDRGWKRYF. The CDR3 nucleotides are TGTGCCAGCAGTGAAGGGGACAGGGGGTGGAAAAGGTACTTC.

The chain has TRBV29-1 and TRBJ2-5, with TRBD1 matching over 9 bases. Per the germline V gene, CDR1 is SQVTM and CDR2 is ANQGSEA. With 0 bases clipped from V and 1 base from J, the junction kept 9 bases outside the gene matches. The CDR3 has 17 residues. The CDR3 region is CSVEEGLGTGPQETQYF. The CDR3 coding sequence is TGCAGCGTTGAAGAGGGTTTAGGGACAGGGCCCCAAGAGACCCAGTACTTC. The full variable domain, with the rest looked up from reference TRBV29-1 and TRBJ2-5, is SAVISQKPSRDICQRGTSLTIQCQVDSQVTMMFWYRQQPGQSLTLIATANQGSEATYESGFVIDKFPISRPNLTFSTLTVSNMSPEDSSIYLCSVEEGLGTGPQETQYFGPGTRLLVL.

This sequence joins TRBV7-9 and TRBJ2-5; tentatively, D is TRBD1 (5 bases). V was clipped by 5 bases and J by 5 bases, with 21 bases between them. Germline CDR1 SEHNR, CDR2 FQNEAQ (reference sequence). The CDR3 length is 16 residues. The CDR3 region is CASSPWLADTQETQYF. In DNA form, the CDR3 reads TGTGCCAGCAGCCCGTGGCTCGCGGACACCCAGGAGACCCAGTACTTC.

This chain links TRBV18 with TRBJ2-3; TRBD1 is a possible D gene (5 bases). The CDR3 spans 16 residues. Germline V gives CDR1 KGHSH, CDR2 LQKENI. Trimming removed 0 bases from V and 2 bases from J, with 12 bases in between. The CDR3 bases are TGTGCCAGCTCACCACCCCAGGGCATCATCACAGATACGCAGTATTTT. Its translation is CASSPPQGIITDTQYF. Full variable domain (missing parts from reference TRBV18 and TRBJ2-3): NAGVMQNPRHLVRRRGQEARLRCSPMKGHSHVYWYRQLPEEGLKFMVYLQKENIIDESGMPKERFSAEFPKEGPSILRIQQVVRGDSAAYFCASSPPQGIITDTQYFGPGTRLTVL.

The chain carries TRBV11-2 and TRBJ2-7, with D tentatively TRBD1 (5 bases). The CDR3 is made up of 17 amino acids. Germline CDR1 is SGHAT and CDR2 is FQNNGV. Trimming took 3 bases from V and 1 from J, leaving 19 bases between them. The CDR3 is CASSFAQGSSNSYEQYF. The CDR3 region has the DNA TGTGCCAGCAGCTTCGCCCAGGGCTCCTCTAATTCCTACGAGCAGTACTTC.

In this sample, this clone turned up once. The rearrangement uses TRBV30 and TRBJ1-3; D remains unclear. CDR3 length: 13 residues. Germline CDR1 reads GTSNPN; CDR2 reads SVGIG (reference sequence). V was clipped by 8 bases and J by 0 bases, with 11 bases between them. This chain's CDR3 is CAGGLHSGNTIYF. In DNA, the CDR3 is TGTGCCGGCGGGCTACACTCTGGAAACACCATATATTTT. Looking up the rest from reference TRBV30 and TRBJ1-3 gives the full variable domain: SQTIHQWPATLVQPVGSPLSLECTVEGTSNPNLYWYRQAAGRGLQLLFYSVGIGQISSEVPQNLSASRPQDRQFILSSKKLLLSDSGFYLCAGGLHSGNTIYFGEGSWLTVV.

This clone was counted once. The chain couples TRBV2 to TRBJ1-5; D gene ambiguous. The ends were cut back, 7 bases at V and 3 bases at J, with 22 bases in the middle. There are 17 residues in the CDR3. The V gene's germline CDR1 is SNHLY and CDR2 FYNNEI. The CDR3 reads CASTMQRSMDYNQPQHF. CDR3 nucleotides: TGTGCCAGCACCATGCAGAGGAGTATGGATTACAATCAGCCCCAGCATTTT.

The chain carries TRBV5-6 and TRBJ2-5; D may be TRBD1 (5 bases). Trimming took off 2 bases at V and 5 bases at J, with 16 bases between the two ends. The CDR3 loop spans 15 amino acids. The germline V gene encodes CDR1 SGHDT and CDR2 YYEEEE. The CDR3 sequence: CASSLRQWGMETQYF. The CDR3 bases are TGTGCCAGCAGCTTAAGACAGTGGGGTATGGAGACCCAGTACTTC.

The CDR3 DNA reads as TGTGCCAGCAGTGCCACAGGGTTCTCCTACAATGAGCAGTTCTTC. Its protein product is CASSATGFSYNEQFF. J is TRBJ2-1 and V is TRBV6-1; D may be TRBD1 (6 bases). Trimming cost V 4 bases and J 0 bases, with 10 bases left between them. The germline CDR1 and CDR2 sequences are MNHNS and SASEGT. This CDR3 has 15 residues.

The chain is built from TRBV6-6 and TRBJ1-5, with D hard to call. V dropped 2 bases and J dropped 5 bases, with 13 bases sitting between them. CDR1 MNHNY and CDR2 SVGAGI come from the germline V gene (reference sequence). CDR3 length equals 15 residues. The CDR3 region is CASSYETPYDQPQHF. In nucleotides, the CDR3 is TGTGCCAGCAGTTACGAGACACCTTACGATCAGCCCCAGCATTTT.

The chain links TRBV6-4 to TRBJ2-1, with 11 bases fitting TRBD2. V was clipped by 4 bases and J by 7 bases; unmatched bases: 3. Germline loops: CDR1 MRHNA, CDR2 SNTAGT. The CDR3 is 14 residues long. The CDR3 DNA reads TGTGCCAGCAGTGGACTAGCGGGGAGGAATGAGCAGTTCTTC. Translation gives CASSGLAGRNEQFF.

The chain carries TRBV9 and TRBJ2-3; 8 bases are shared with TRBD1. Germline CDR1 and CDR2: SGDLS and YYNGEE. The trim removed 0 bases at V and 1 base at J, leaving 4 bases unmatched. There are 16 residues in the CDR3. The CDR3 nucleotides are TGTGCCAGCAGCGTAGCAGCAGGGGGCGGCACAGATACGCAGTATTTT. Translation: CASSVAAGGGTDTQYF.

V and J are TRBV29-1 and TRBJ2-3, with D perhaps given as TRBD1 or TRBD2 (5 bases each). There are 15 residues in the CDR3. Looked up from germline, CDR1 is SQVTM and CDR2 is ANQGSEA. V lost 0 bases and J lost 3, with 13 bases in between. CDR3: CSVEDPGQRTDTQYF. The CDR3 DNA reads TGCAGCGTTGAAGATCCGGGGCAGAGGACAGATACGCAGTATTTT.

V gene TRBV4-2 combines with J gene TRBJ1-5, with no clear D. V was cut by 0 bases and J by 3 bases, with 9 bases left in between. The germline gives CDR1 LGHNA, CDR2 YNFKEQ. This CDR3 comprises 15 residues. The CDR3 here is CASSQDRRPNQPQHF. For the CDR3, the DNA is TGTGCCAGCAGCCAAGATCGTCGGCCCAATCAGCCCCAGCATTTT.

V usage is TRBV7-9 and J usage is TRBJ1-3; D gene ambiguous. The V gene lost 4 bases and the J gene lost 4 bases, with 8 bases spanning the gap. CDR1 is SEHNR and CDR2 is FQNEAQ in the germline V gene (reference sequence). CDR3 length: 13 amino acids. The CDR3 nucleotides are TGTGCCAGCAGCTACGCAATAGGAAACACCATATATTTT. Translation gives CASSYAIGNTIYF.

The count of this clone is one. The rearrangement uses TRBV5-6 and TRBJ2-5, with TRBD2 identical over 8 bases. The junction had 10 bases not matched to a gene; V was cut back by 7 bases and J by 2 bases. Germline-derived CDR1 and CDR2 are SGHDT and YYEEEE. The CDR3 has 15 amino acids. The CDR3 nucleotides read TGTGCCAGCGGGGCGGGAGGCCTCTATCAAGAGACCCAGTACTTC. As protein: CASGAGGLYQETQYF.

The CDR3 here is CASSYRTGLASTGELFF. DNA of the CDR3: TGTGCCAGCAGCTACCGGACAGGGTTAGCTTCTACCGGGGAGCTGTTTTTT. V gene TRBV11-1 combines with J gene TRBJ2-2; 8 bases are shared with TRBD1. This CDR3 has 17 residues. V lost 4 bases to trimming and J lost 5 bases; unmatched junction nucleotides: 12. Germline CDR1 is SGHAT and CDR2 is FQDESV (reference sequence).